Listed below are T cell receptor beta chains from one sample, sequenced in a study of T cells in Graves' hyperthyroidism and ophthalmopathy. TCRdb reprocessed the multiplex PCR reads via MiXCR and lists one record per CDR3 protein. This sample has about 420,000 distinct CDR3 sequences, with about 15% found just once. The specimen was blood. These receptors came from a woman between 18 and 29 years old with Graves' hyperthyroidism. The CDR3 runs from the conserved cysteine through the conserved F or W. Each record gives: clone size, V gene, D gene, J gene, CDR3 protein, CDR3 DNA. A D gene is named only where the DNA matches it firmly. Some rows have no size entry. The others give once, few or many, or a class for an expanded clone.

size: many; V: TRBV2; D: TRBD2; J: TRBJ2-1; CDR3: CASSDPREGPRDEQFF; DNA: TGTGCCAGCAGTGACCCACGGGAGGGCCCTCGCGATGAGCAGTTCTTC
size: many; V: TRBV6-1; D: -; J: TRBJ1-5; CDR3: CASHKDRTGNQPQHF; DNA: TGTGCCAGCCATAAAGACAGGACGGGCAATCAGCCCCAGCATTTT
size: many; V: TRBV11-2; D: -; J: TRBJ2-3; CDR3: CASSLGMRDTQYF; DNA: TGTGCCAGCAGCTTAGGTATGCGGGATACGCAGTATTTT
size: many; V: TRBV3-1; D: -; J: TRBJ1-6; CDR3: CASSQTDSPLHF; DNA: TGTGCCAGCAGCCAGACAGATTCACCCCTCCACTTT
size: many; V: TRBV10-3; D: -; J: TRBJ2-5; CDR3: CAISDSWGRETQYF; DNA: TGTGCCATCAGTGATTCCTGGGGGCGAGAGACCCAGTACTTC
size: few; V: TRBV7-9; D: -; J: TRBJ2-1; CDR3: CASRDSGEHNEQFF; DNA: TGTGCCAGCAGGGACTCGGGGGAGCACAATGAGCAGTTCTTC
size: many; V: TRBV12-3/TRBV12-4; D: -; J: TRBJ1-5; CDR3: CASTTIRGDQPQHF; DNA: TGTGCCAGCACCACGATCAGGGGAGATCAGCCCCAGCATTTT
size: few; V: TRBV2; D: -; J: TRBJ2-7; CDR3: CASTISYEQYF; DNA: TGTGCCAGCACTATCTCCTACGAGCAGTACTTC
size: many; V: TRBV30; D: TRBD1; J: TRBJ1-6; CDR3: CAWSAPPGQGSYNSPLHF; DNA: TGTGCCTGGAGCGCACCTCCGGGACAGGGTTCCTATAATTCACCCCTCCACTTT
size: many; V: TRBV7-8; D: -; J: TRBJ2-7; CDR3: CASSLRQYEQYF; DNA: TGTGCCAGCAGCTTACGGCAGTACGAGCAGTACTTC
size: many; V: TRBV20-1; D: -; J: TRBJ2-5; CDR3: CSARVGRSQETQYF; DNA: TGCAGTGCTAGGGTTGGGCGGAGCCAAGAGACCCAGTACTTC
size: many; V: TRBV6-2/TRBV6-3; D: -; J: TRBJ2-3; CDR3: CASTLRGSGGDTQYF; DNA: TGTGCCAGTACTCTCCGGGGCTCGGGGGGCGATACGCAGTATTTT
size: many; V: TRBV6-1; D: -; J: TRBJ2-5; CDR3: CASSAPGSEETQYF; DNA: TGTGCCAGCAGTGCACCCGGGAGTGAAGAGACCCAGTACTTC
size: -; V: TRBV5-1; D: -; J: TRBJ1-4; CDR3: CASSSTVAGEKLFF; DNA: TGCGCCAGCAGCTCGACAGTGGCGGGAGAAAAACTGTTTTTT
size: few; V: TRBV10-3; D: TRBD2; J: TRBJ2-5; CDR3: CAISGGSQETQYF; DNA: TGTGCCATCAGTGGCGGGAGCCAAGAGACCCAGTACTTC
size: many; V: TRBV7-2; D: -; J: TRBJ2-1; CDR3: CASSLGSANEQFF; DNA: TGTGCCAGCAGCTTAGGTTCGGCCAATGAGCAGTTCTTC
size: -; V: TRBV12-3/TRBV12-4; D: -; J: TRBJ1-5; CDR3: CASSIGGRQPQHF; DNA: TGTGCCAGCAGTATCGGGGGAAGACAGCCCCAGCATTTT
size: -; V: TRBV9; D: -; J: TRBJ2-2; CDR3: CASSEVVAAGELFF; DNA: TGTGCCAGCAGCGAGGTAGTAGCCGCCGGGGAGCTGTTTTTT
size: many; V: TRBV12-3/TRBV12-4; D: -; J: TRBJ1-1; CDR3: CASSNSEVLTEAFF; DNA: TGTGCCAGCAGTAACTCAGAGGTATTGACTGAAGCTTTCTTT
size: many; V: TRBV28; D: TRBD1; J: TRBJ2-7; CDR3: CASRPSSGQGDPYEQYF; DNA: TGTGCCAGCAGGCCCTCGTCGGGACAGGGGGACCCCTACGAGCAGTACTTC
size: many; V: TRBV18; D: -; J: TRBJ2-1; CDR3: CASSPPGPLYNEQFF; DNA: TGTGCCAGCTCACCACCGGGGCCCCTGTACAATGAGCAGTTCTTC
size: many; V: TRBV7-9; D: TRBD2; J: TRBJ2-3; CDR3: CASRRTSGGASLAAQYF; DNA: TGTGCCAGCAGGCGTACTAGCGGGGGGGCCTCACTCGCGGCGCAGTATTTT
size: few; V: TRBV27; D: -; J: TRBJ2-7; CDR3: CASSLGGMTYEQYF; DNA: TGTGCCAGCAGTTTGGGCGGGATGACCTACGAGCAGTACTTC
size: many; V: TRBV20-1; D: -; J: TRBJ2-2; CDR3: CSARGYTGELFF; DNA: TGCAGTGCTAGAGGCTACACCGGGGAGCTGTTTTTT
size: many; V: TRBV27; D: TRBD2; J: TRBJ2-3; CDR3: CASSLELAAVDTQYF; DNA: TGTGCCAGCAGTTTAGAACTAGCGGCTGTAGATACGCAGTATTTT
size: -; V: TRBV28; D: -; J: TRBJ2-7; CDR3: CASSTTGSHSYEQYF; DNA: TGTGCCAGCAGTACCACGGGCTCCCACTCCTACGAGCAGTACTTC
size: few; V: TRBV28; D: -; J: TRBJ1-1; CDR3: CASSPPTAMNTEAFF; DNA: TGTGCCAGCAGTCCCCCGACAGCAATGAACACTGAAGCTTTCTTT
size: many; V: TRBV12-3/TRBV12-4; D: TRBD2; J: TRBJ2-2; CDR3: CASSLGGSTGELFF; DNA: TGTGCCAGCAGTTTGGGGGGGTCAACCGGGGAGCTGTTTTTT
size: many; V: TRBV5-8; D: -; J: TRBJ2-7; CDR3: CASAGQAYPYEQYF; DNA: TGTGCCAGCGCGGGGCAAGCTTATCCCTACGAGCAGTACTTC
size: many; V: TRBV30; D: TRBD2; J: TRBJ2-1; CDR3: CAWSGTSGESYNEQFF; DNA: TGTGCCTGGAGTGGTACTAGCGGGGAATCCTACAATGAGCAGTTCTTC
size: many; V: TRBV12-3/TRBV12-4; D: -; J: TRBJ2-1; CDR3: CASSFDKTEQFF; DNA: TGTGCCAGCAGTTTTGACAAAACTGAGCAGTTCTTC
size: many; V: TRBV13; D: -; J: TRBJ2-7; CDR3: CASSSLSYEQYF; DNA: TGTGCCAGCAGCAGCCTCTCCTACGAGCAGTACTTC
size: once; V: TRBV7-3; D: TRBD1; J: TRBJ2-5; CDR3: CASSLTTGGVQETQYF; DNA: TGTGCCAGCAGCTTAACGACAGGGGGCGTGCAAGAGACCCAGTACTTC
size: many; V: TRBV10-3; D: -; J: TRBJ2-5; CDR3: CAISESTVRETQYF; DNA: TGTGCCATCAGTGAGTCGACAGTTCGGGAGACCCAGTACTTC
size: many; V: TRBV6-2/TRBV6-3; D: -; J: TRBJ2-7; CDR3: CATQLKWGDEQYF; DNA: TGTGCCACCCAGCTGAAATGGGGAGACGAGCAGTACTTC
size: many; V: TRBV28; D: -; J: TRBJ2-1; CDR3: CASSRSLQIRNEQFF; DNA: TGTGCCAGCAGTCGCTCCTTACAAATCAGGAATGAGCAGTTCTTC
size: -; V: TRBV6-1; D: -; J: TRBJ2-5; CDR3: CASSEFGVGETQYF; DNA: TGTGCCAGCAGTGAGTTTGGGGTCGGGGAGACCCAGTACTTC
size: -; V: TRBV19; D: -; J: TRBJ2-2; CDR3: CASSIFRTGELFF; DNA: TGTGCCAGTAGTATTTTCAGGACCGGGGAGCTGTTTTTT
size: many; V: TRBV6-1; D: -; J: TRBJ1-2; CDR3: CASSQRRGRRGYTF; DNA: TGTGCCAGCAGCCAAAGACGGGGGCGAAGAGGCTACACCTTC
size: -; V: TRBV20-1; D: -; J: TRBJ2-3; CDR3: CSASGDTDTQYF; DNA: TGCAGTGCTAGCGGGGACACAGATACGCAGTATTTT
size: many; V: TRBV12-3/TRBV12-4; D: -; J: TRBJ2-1; CDR3: CASTYGHRGSYNEQFF; DNA: TGTGCCAGCACCTATGGGCACCGGGGCTCCTACAATGAGCAGTTCTTC
size: few; V: TRBV9; D: -; J: TRBJ2-7; CDR3: CASSRAPVWTYEQYF; DNA: TGTGCCAGCAGCAGAGCTCCCGTTTGGACCTACGAGCAGTACTTC
size: few; V: TRBV11-2; D: -; J: TRBJ1-2; CDR3: CASSPPTGARKGYTF; DNA: TGTGCCAGCAGCCCTCCGACAGGTGCTAGGAAGGGCTACACCTTC
size: many; V: TRBV10-3; D: TRBD2; J: TRBJ2-5; CDR3: CAIARTSAGETQYF; DNA: TGTGCCATAGCCCGGACTAGCGCGGGCGAGACCCAGTACTTC
size: few; V: TRBV4-1; D: -; J: TRBJ2-7; CDR3: CASSQNRSSYEQYF; DNA: TGCGCCAGCAGCCAAAACCGGTCGTCCTACGAGCAGTACTTC
size: -; V: TRBV10-3; D: -; J: TRBJ2-3; CDR3: CAISESERTDTQYF; DNA: TGTGCCATCAGTGAGTCCGAGAGAACAGATACGCAGTATTTT
size: many; V: TRBV3-1; D: -; J: TRBJ1-4; CDR3: CASTGPEREKLFF; DNA: TGTGCCAGCACGGGCCCGGAGAGAGAAAAACTGTTTTTT
size: many; V: TRBV12-3/TRBV12-4; D: -; J: TRBJ1-2; CDR3: CASSLGTSYGYTF; DNA: TGTGCCAGCAGTTTAGGGACAAGCTATGGCTACACCTTC
size: few; V: TRBV18; D: TRBD1; J: TRBJ1-1; CDR3: CASSHKAGTGLENTEAFF; DNA: TGTGCCAGCTCCCACAAGGCGGGGACAGGGTTAGAGAACACTGAAGCTTTCTTT
size: many; V: TRBV7-9; D: TRBD2; J: TRBJ2-5; CDR3: CASSLGGLAVQETQYF; DNA: TGTGCCAGCAGCTTAGGAGGACTAGCGGTACAAGAGACCCAGTACTTC
size: -; V: TRBV5-6; D: TRBD1; J: TRBJ1-1; CDR3: CASTGQGRSTEAFF; DNA: TGTGCCAGCACCGGACAGGGACGGAGCACTGAAGCTTTCTTT
size: -; V: TRBV2; D: TRBD2; J: TRBJ2-7; CDR3: CASSGLAGGSARYEQYF; DNA: TGTGCCAGCAGTGGGCTAGCGGGGGGCTCCGCCCGCTACGAGCAGTACTTC
size: few; V: TRBV11-1; D: -; J: TRBJ2-1; CDR3: CASSLPETLNQPTLYNEQFF; DNA: TGTGCCAGCAGCTTACCCGAGACCCTAAATCAGCCGACCTTATACAATGAGCAGTTCTTC
size: many; V: TRBV5-1; D: -; J: TRBJ2-1; CDR3: CASSQTGSEVNEQFF; DNA: TGCGCCAGCAGCCAAACAGGGAGCGAGGTGAATGAGCAGTTCTTC